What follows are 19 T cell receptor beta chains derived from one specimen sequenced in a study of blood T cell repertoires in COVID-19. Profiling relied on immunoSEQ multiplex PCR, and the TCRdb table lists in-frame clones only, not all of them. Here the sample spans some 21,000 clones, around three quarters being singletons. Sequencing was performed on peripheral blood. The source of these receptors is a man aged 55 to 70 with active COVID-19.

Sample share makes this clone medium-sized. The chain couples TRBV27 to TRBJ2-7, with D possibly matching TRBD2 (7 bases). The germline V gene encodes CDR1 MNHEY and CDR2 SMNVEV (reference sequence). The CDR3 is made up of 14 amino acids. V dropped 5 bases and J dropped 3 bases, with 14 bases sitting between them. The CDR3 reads CASSRGGGYYEQYF. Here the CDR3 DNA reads TGTGCCAGCAGTAGGGGAGGGGGGTACTACGAGCAGTACTTC.

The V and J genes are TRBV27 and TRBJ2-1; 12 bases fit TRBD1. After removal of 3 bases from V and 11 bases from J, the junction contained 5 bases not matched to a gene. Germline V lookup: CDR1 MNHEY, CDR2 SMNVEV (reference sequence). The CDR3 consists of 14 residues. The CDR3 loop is CASSFGTGGAKQFF. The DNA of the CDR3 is TGTGCCAGCAGTTTTGGGACAGGGGGCGCCAAGCAGTTCTTC.

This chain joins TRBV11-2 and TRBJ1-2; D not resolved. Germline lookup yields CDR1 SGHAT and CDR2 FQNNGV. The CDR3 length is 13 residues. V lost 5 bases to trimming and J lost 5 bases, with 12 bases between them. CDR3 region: CASSPSGVYGYTF. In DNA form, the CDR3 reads TGTGCCAGCAGCCCATCGGGAGTATATGGCTACACCTTC.

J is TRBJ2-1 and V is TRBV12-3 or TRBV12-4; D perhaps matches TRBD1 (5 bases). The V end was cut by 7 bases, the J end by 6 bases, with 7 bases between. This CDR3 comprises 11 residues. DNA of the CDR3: TGTGCCAGCACGACAGCCAATGAGCAGTTCTTC. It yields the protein CASTTANEQFF.

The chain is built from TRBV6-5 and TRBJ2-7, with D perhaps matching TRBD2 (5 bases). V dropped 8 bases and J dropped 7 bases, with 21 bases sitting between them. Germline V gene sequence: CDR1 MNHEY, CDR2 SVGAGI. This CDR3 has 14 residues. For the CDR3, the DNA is TGTGCCAGCGAAAGGTTGCTCACTACGGGGGAGCAGTACTTC. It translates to CASERLLTTGEQYF.

CDR3: CASSQKGLAGGSSEQFF. In DNA, the CDR3 is TGTGCCAGCAGCCAGAAGGGACTAGCGGGAGGGTCCAGTGAGCAGTTCTTC. The gene calls are TRBV11-3 and TRBJ2-1, with TRBD2 identical over 16 bases. The CDR3 has 17 residues. V trimming: 5 bases; J trimming: 9 bases; junction bases outside the gene matches: 10. In germline, CDR1 is SGHNT, CDR2 YENEEA.

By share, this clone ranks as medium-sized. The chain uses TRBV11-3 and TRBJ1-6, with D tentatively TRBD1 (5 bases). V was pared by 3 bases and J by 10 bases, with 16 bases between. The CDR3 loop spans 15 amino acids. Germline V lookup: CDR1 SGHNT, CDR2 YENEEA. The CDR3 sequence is CASSLSGVVGSPLHF. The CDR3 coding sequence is TGTGCCAGCAGCTTGTCGGGGGTAGTTGGGTCACCCCTCCACTTT.

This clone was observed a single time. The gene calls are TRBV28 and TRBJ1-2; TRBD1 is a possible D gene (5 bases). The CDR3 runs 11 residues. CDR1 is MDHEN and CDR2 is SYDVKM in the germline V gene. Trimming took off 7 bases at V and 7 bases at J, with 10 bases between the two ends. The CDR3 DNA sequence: TGTGCCAGCACCTGGGGCAGTGGCTACACCTTC. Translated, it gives CASTWGSGYTF.

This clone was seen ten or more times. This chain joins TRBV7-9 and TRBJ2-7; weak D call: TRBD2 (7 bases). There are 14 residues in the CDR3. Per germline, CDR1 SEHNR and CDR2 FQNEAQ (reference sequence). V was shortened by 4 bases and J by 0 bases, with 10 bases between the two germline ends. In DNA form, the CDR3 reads TGTGCCAGCAGCTCCGCGGGGGCCTCCTACGAGCAGTACTTC. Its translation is CASSSAGASYEQYF.

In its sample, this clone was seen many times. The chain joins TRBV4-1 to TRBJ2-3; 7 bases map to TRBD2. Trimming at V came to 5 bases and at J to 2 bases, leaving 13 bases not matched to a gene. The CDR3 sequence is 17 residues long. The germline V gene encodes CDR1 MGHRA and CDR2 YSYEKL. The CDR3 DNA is TGCGCCAGCAGCGAACTACGGGCTAGCGGCAACACAGATACGCAGTATTTT. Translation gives CASSELRASGNTDTQYF.

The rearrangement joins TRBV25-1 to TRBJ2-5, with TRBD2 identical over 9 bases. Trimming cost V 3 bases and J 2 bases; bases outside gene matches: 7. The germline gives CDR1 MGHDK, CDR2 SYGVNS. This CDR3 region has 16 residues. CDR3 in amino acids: CASSDRGAGGQETQYF. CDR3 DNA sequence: TGTGCCAGCAGTGATCGCGGAGCGGGGGGTCAAGAGACCCAGTACTTC.

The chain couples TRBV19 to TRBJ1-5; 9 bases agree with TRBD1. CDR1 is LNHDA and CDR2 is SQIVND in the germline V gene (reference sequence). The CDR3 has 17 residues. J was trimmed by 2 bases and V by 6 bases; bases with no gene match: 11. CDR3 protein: CASRTGTGSGGNQPQHF. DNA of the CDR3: TGTGCCAGTAGGACCGGGACAGGGTCAGGGGGCAATCAGCCCCAGCATTTT.

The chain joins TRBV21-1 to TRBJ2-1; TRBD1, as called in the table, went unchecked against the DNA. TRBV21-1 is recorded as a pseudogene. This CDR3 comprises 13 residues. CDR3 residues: CASSSRGRNEQFF. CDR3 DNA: TGTGCCAGCAGCTCCAGGGGGCGGAATGAGCAGTTCTTC.

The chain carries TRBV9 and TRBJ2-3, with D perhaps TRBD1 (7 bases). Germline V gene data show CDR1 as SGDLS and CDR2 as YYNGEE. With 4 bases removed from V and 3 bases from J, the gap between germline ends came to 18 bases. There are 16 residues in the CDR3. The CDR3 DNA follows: TGTGCCAGCAGCCACCCCCAGGGGGGAGAAACAGATACGCAGTATTTT. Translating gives CASSHPQGGETDTQYF.

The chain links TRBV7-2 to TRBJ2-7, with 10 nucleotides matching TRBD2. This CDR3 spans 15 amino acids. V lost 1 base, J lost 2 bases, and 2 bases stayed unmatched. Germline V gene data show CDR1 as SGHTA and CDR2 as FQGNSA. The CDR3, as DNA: TGTGCCAGCAGCTTAGGGACTAGCGGACCCTACGAGCAGTACTTC. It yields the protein CASSLGTSGPYEQYF. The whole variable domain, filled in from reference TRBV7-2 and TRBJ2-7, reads GAGVSQSPSNKVTEKGKDVELRCDPISGHTALYWYRQSLGQGLEFLIYFQGNSAPDKSGLPSDRFSAERTGGSVSTLTIQRTQQEDSAVYLCASSLGTSGPYEQYFGPGTRLTVT.

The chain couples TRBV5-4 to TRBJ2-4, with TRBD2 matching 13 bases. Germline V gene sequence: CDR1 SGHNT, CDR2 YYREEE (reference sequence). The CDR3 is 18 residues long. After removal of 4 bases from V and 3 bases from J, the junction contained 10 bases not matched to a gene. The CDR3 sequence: CASSHGTSGMGGKNIQYF. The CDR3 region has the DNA TGTGCCAGCAGCCACGGGACTAGCGGGATGGGGGGCAAAAACATTCAGTACTTC.

Here the CDR3 DNA reads TGTGCCAGCCGAGACCAGGGGCTAGCGGAGGAGCAGTACTTC. It yields the protein CASRDQGLAEEQYF. The V and J genes are TRBV11-3 and TRBJ2-7; D might be TRBD2 (7 bases). Germline V CDR1 and CDR2: SGHNT, YENEEA. The V gene lost 8 bases and the J gene lost 7 bases, with 21 bases spanning the gap. The CDR3 runs to 14 residues.

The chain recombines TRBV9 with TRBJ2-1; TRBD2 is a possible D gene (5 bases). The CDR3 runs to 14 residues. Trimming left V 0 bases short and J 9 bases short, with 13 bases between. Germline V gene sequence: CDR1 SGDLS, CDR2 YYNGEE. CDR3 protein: CASSVDPTRIEQFF. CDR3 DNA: TGTGCCAGCAGCGTAGACCCTACTAGAATTGAGCAGTTCTTC.

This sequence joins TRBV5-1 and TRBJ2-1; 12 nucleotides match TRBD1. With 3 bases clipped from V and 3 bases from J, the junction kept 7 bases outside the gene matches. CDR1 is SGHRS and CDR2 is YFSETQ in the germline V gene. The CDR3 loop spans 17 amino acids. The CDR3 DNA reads TGCGCCAGCAGCTCGGAGGGGACAGGGGGCTACTACAATGAGCAGTTCTTC. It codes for CASSSEGTGGYYNEQFF.